Following are 5 T cell receptor beta chains from one sample sequenced in a study of T cell responses to AZD1222 COVID-19 vaccine. TCRdb's table, derived via immunoSEQ multiplex PCR, lists solely in-frame clones and lacks some. The sample yields about 120,000 clones, 80% to 90% seen once. The source was peripheral blood, collected on day 0 of MenACWY control vaccination. These receptors were obtained from an adult in good health.

This chain joins TRBV6-5 and TRBJ2-7, with no clear D. Germline CDR1 reads MNHEY; CDR2 reads SVGAGI. This CDR3 is 11 amino acids long. Trimming shortened V by 3 bases and J by 7 bases, and 7 bases separated the two germline ends. CDR3 bases: TGTGCCAGCAGTTATCTCAGGGAGCAGTACTTC. Its translation is CASSYLREQYF.

This clone has just a few counts. The gene calls are TRBV18 and TRBJ1-1; tentative D call: TRBD1 (5 bases). The CDR3 length is 15 residues. Trimming took 5 bases from V and 4 from J, leaving 17 bases between them. Looked up from germline, CDR1 is KGHSH and CDR2 is LQKENI. DNA of the CDR3: TGTGCCAGCTCAGCAACGGACATCCGACGCACTGAAGCTTTCTTT. Translation: CASSATDIRRTEAFF.

The V call is TRBV7-9, the J call TRBJ1-1; D unresolved. The V and J ends lost 2 bases and 8 bases respectively, with 12 bases between them. Germline lookup yields CDR1 SEHNR and CDR2 FQNEAQ (reference sequence). The CDR3 spans 13 residues. The CDR3 region is CASSLSTVLEAFF. Here the CDR3 DNA reads TGTGCCAGCAGCTTATCCACGGTCCTGGAAGCTTTCTTT.

This chain uses TRBV14 with TRBJ1-1; no clear D. CDR1 and CDR2 from the germline V gene are SGHDN and FVKESK. The CDR3 loop spans 15 amino acids. The ends were cut back, 0 bases at V and 2 bases at J, with 10 bases in the middle. CDR3 sequence: CASSQDLGGNTEAFF. As DNA, the CDR3 is TGTGCCAGCAGCCAAGATCTTGGAGGAAACACTGAAGCTTTCTTT.

The chain links TRBV28 to TRBJ1-4; D ambiguous. The CDR3 has 13 amino acids. Looked up from germline, CDR1 is MDHEN and CDR2 is SYDVKM. The ends were cut back, 10 bases at V and 8 bases at J, with 17 bases in the middle. This CDR3 is CATDEAFGEKLFF. The CDR3 nucleotides read TGTGCCACCGACGAAGCCTTTGGGGAAAAACTGTTTTTT. Drawing the rest from reference TRBV28 and TRBJ1-4, the complete variable domain is DVKVTQSSRYLVKRTGEKVFLECVQDMDHENMFWYRQDPGLGLRLIYFSYDVKMKEKGDIPEGYSVSREKKERFSLILESASTNQTSMYLCATDEAFGEKLFFGSGTQLSVL.